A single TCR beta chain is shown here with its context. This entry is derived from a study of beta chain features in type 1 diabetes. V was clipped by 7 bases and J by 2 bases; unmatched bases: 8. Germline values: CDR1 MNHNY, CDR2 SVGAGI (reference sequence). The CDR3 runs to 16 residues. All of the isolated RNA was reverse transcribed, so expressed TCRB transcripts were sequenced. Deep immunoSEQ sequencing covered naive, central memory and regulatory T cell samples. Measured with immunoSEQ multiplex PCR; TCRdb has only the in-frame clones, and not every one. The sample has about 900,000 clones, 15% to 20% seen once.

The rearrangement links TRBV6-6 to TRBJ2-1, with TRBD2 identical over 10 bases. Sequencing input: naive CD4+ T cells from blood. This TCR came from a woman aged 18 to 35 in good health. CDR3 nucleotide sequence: TGTGCCAGCATAGCGGGAGGTTGGGGGGCCTACAATGAGCAGTTCTTC. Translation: CASIAGGWGAYNEQFF.